This T cell receptor beta chain was retrieved from a study of T cell repertoires in cytomegalovirus infection. Looking at the study overall: Well-studied HLA-B-restricted epitopes and recently identified HLA-C-restricted epitopes of CMV were both used in the study. Public TCR beta signatures indicated both CMV infection and matching HLA type.

Trimming took 3 bases from V and 9 from J; bases not matched to a gene: 12. This CDR3 is 15 amino acids long. Germline V gene lookup returns CDR1 SGHNT and CDR2 YYREEE (reference sequence). Regarding the study as a whole: Individuals carrying CMV plus the relevant HLA were identified by cumulative frequency of public TCR beta families. HLA-C-restricted CMV-specific TCR beta clonotypes prevailed in the ex vivo response.

This clonotype was counted only a few times. Its antigen is not identified. A single record per CDR3 protein comes from TCRdb applying MiXCR to the reads. The profile shows approximately 310,000 distinct CDR3 sequences, just under 25% of them singletons. Sample: cultured PBMCs, taken from culture after CMV antigen stimulation. This TCR was sampled from a human donor in good health (CMV status not recorded). Some clones in this sample may be carry-over from other donors' samples. The V gene is TRBV5-4, the J gene TRBJ2-1; TRBD1 agrees at 7 bases. The CDR3 loop is CASSSLVSPGGEQFF. The CDR3 DNA sequence: TGTGCCAGCAGCTCCCTAGTATCCCCAGGGGGTGAGCAGTTCTTC.